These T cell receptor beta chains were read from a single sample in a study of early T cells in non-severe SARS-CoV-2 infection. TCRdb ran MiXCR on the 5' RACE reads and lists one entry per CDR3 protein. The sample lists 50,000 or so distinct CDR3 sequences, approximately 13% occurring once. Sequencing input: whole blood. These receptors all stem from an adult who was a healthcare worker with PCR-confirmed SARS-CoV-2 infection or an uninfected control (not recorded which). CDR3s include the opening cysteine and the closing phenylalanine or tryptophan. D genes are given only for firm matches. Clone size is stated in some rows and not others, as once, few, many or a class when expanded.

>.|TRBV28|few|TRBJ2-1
TGTGCCAGCAGTTTATTCGAGCGGCTCGCCGGTGAGCAGTTCTTC
CASSLFERLAGEQFF
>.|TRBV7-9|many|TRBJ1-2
TGTGCCAGCAGCCCTGCGCAGGGTTCCAACTATGGCTACACCTTC
CASSPAQGSNYGYTF
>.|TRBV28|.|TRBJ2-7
TGTGCCAGCAGTTTCTCCTGGGCCGAGCAGTACTTC
CASSFSWAEQYF
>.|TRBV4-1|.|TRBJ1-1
TGCGCCAGCAGCGAGGACAGGAACACTGAAGCTTTCTTT
CASSEDRNTEAFF
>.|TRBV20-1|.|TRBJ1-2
TGCAGTGCTAGGTCCCAAAACCTATCATACACCTTC
CSARSQNLSYTF
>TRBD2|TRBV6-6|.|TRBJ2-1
TGTGCCAGCAGTTACGGGACTAGTGGCGAGCAGTTCTTC
CASSYGTSGEQFF
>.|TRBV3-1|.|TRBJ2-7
TGTGCCAGCAGCCCCACTTCCTACGAGCAGTACTTC
CASSPTSYEQYF
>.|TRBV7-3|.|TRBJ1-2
TGTGCCAGCAGCAGTCTGGTGGCCTATGGCTACACCTTC
CASSSLVAYGYTF
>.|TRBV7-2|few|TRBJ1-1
TGTGCCAGCAGCTTACCGCAGGTAGAAGCTTTCTTT
CASSLPQVEAFF
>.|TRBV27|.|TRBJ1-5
TGTGCCAGTGGTTTCACGCCCCAGCATTTT
CASGFTPQHF
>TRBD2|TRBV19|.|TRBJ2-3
TGTGCCAGTAGTATCACCCCCACTAGCGGGGTAATCCAGGCAGATACGCAGTATTTT
CASSITPTSGVIQADTQYF
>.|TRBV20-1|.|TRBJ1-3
TGCAGTGCTAGAGATCTTAAGCAGGGACTCTCTGGAAACACCATATATTTT
CSARDLKQGLSGNTIYF
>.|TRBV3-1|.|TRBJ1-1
TGTGCCAGCAGCCAAGATTTCGGGAAGGTAGAGGGTGAAGCTTTCTTT
CASSQDFGKVEGEAFF
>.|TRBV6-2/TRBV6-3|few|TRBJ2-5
TGTGCCAGCAGTTACGCGGGGACCCAAGAGACCCAGTACTTC
CASSYAGTQETQYF
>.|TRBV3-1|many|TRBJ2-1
TGTGCCAGCAGCCCCCTGGGGGCTAGCGGTTACAATGAGCAGTTCTTC
CASSPLGASGYNEQFF
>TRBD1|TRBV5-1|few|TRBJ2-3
TGCGCCAGCAGACAGGGGGCTGAGGGGGATACGCAGTATTTT
CASRQGAEGDTQYF
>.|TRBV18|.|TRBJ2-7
TGTGCCAGCTCGACCCAGGGGACGGAATACTACGAGCAGTACTTC
CASSTQGTEYYEQYF
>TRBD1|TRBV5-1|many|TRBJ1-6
TGCGCCAGCAGCCCAGCGGACAGGGGTATGGGTTCACCCCTCCACTTT
CASSPADRGMGSPLHF
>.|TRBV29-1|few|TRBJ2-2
TGCAGCGTTGGACTATTCAACAACCCAGCGAACACCGGGGAGCTGTTTTTT
CSVGLFNNPANTGELFF
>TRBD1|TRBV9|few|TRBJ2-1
TGTGCCAGCAGCGTAGCCGGGACAGGGGGTATAGGTGAGCAGTTCTTC
CASSVAGTGGIGEQFF
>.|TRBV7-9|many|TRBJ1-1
TGTGCCAGCAGCACTAGCTGGGCGAGCACTGAAGCTTTCTTT
CASSTSWASTEAFF
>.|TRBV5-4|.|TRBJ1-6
TGTGCCAGCAGCTCTGAGGGCGCTTCGCCCCTCCACTTT
CASSSEGASPLHF
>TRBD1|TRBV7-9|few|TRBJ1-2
TGTGCCAGCAGACTTAACAGGGGGCCTGACTATGGCTACACCTTC
CASRLNRGPDYGYTF
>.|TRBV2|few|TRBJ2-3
TGTGCCAGCAGGGGTTGGGGGAAGGGAAGCACAGATACGCAGTATTTT
CASRGWGKGSTDTQYF
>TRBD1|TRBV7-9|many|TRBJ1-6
TGTGCCAGCAGCCCGGGACAGGGAGGTAATTCACCCCTCCACTTT
CASSPGQGGNSPLHF
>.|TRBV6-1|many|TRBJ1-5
TGTGCCAGCGCTGGGGAGGGTTATCAGCCCCAGCATTTT
CASAGEGYQPQHF
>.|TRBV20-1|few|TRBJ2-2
TGCAGTGCTAGTTCCCCGAACACCGGGGAGCTGTTTTTT
CSASSPNTGELFF
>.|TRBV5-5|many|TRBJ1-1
TGTGCCAGCAGATCTCCCCAGAACACTGAAGCTTTCTTT
CASRSPQNTEAFF
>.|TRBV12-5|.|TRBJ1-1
TGTGCTAGTGGTTTGGAACGGGGGACTGAAGCTTTCTTT
CASGLERGTEAFF
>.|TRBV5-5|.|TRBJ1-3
TGTGCCAGCAGCTTGGCCGCAATTTCTGGAAACACCATATATTTT
CASSLAAISGNTIYF
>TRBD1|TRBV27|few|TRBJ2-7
TGTGCCAGCCAACGGACAGGGCGTTACGAGCAGTACTTC
CASQRTGRYEQYF
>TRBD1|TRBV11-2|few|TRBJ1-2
TGTGCCAGCAGCGGATGGGACAGGGGGTCTTCGAACTATGGCTACACCTTC
CASSGWDRGSSNYGYTF
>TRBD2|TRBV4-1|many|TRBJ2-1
TGCGCCAGCAGCCAAGAGGGCCTAGCGGGGGTTGAGCAGTTCTTC
CASSQEGLAGVEQFF